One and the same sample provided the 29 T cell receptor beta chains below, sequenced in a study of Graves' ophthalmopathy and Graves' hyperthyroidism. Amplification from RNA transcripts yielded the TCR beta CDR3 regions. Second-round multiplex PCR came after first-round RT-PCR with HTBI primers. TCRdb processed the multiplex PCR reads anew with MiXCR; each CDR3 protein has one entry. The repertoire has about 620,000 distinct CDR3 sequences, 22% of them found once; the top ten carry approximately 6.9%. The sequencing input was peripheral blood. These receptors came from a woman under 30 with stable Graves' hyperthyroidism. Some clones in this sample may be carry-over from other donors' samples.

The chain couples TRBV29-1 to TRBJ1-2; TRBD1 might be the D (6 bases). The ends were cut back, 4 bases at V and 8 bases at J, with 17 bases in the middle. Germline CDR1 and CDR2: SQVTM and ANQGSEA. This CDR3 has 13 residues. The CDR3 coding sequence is TGCAGCGTTGGATCCCGCAGGGGAGACGGCTACACCTTC. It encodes CSVGSRRGDGYTF.

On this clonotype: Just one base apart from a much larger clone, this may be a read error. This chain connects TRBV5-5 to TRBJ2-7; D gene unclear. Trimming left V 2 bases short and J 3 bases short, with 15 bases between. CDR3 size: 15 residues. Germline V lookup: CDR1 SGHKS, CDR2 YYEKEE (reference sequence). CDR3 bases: TGTGCCAGCAGCTTAGGACGGACGGCGGTCTACGAGCAGTACTTC. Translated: CASSLGRTAVYEQYF. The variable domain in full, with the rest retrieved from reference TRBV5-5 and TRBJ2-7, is DAGVTQSPTHLIKTRGQQVTLRCSPISGHKSVSWYQQVLGQGPQFIFQYYEKEERGRGNFPDRFSARQFPNYSSELNVNALLLGDSALYLCASSLGRTAVYEQYFGPGTRLTVT.

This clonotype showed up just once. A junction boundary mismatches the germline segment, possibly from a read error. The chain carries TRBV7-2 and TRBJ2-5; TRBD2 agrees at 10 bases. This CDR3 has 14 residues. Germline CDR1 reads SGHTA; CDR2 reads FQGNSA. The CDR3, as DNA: TGTGCCATCAGCACTAGCGGGGCGTTGCAGACCCGGTACTTC. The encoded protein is CAISTSGALQTRYF.

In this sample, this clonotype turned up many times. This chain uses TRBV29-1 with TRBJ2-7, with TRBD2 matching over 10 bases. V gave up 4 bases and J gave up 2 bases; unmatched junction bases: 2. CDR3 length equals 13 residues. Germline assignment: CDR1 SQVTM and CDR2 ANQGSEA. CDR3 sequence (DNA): TGCAGCGTTGTACTAGCGGGGACCTACGAGCAGTACTTC. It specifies CSVVLAGTYEQYF.

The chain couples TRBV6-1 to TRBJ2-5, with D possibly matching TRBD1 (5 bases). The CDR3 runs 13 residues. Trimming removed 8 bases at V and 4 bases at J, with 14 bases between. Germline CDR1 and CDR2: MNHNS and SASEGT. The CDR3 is CASSGGRGETQYF. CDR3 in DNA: TGTGCCAGCTCGGGTGGAAGGGGAGAGACCCAGTACTTC.

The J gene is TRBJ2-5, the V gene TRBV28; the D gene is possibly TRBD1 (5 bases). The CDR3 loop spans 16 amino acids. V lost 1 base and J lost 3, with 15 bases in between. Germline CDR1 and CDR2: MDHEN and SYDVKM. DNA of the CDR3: TGTGCCAGCAGTTTATCGAAGGCAAGGGGAAAAGAGACCCAGTACTTC. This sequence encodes CASSLSKARGKETQYF.

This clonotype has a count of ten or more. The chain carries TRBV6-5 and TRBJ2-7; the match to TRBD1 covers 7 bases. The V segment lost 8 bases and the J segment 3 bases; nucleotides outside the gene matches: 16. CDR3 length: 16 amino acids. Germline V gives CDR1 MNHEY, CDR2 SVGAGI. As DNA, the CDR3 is TGTGCCAGCGTTCATCCTTCGGGACAGAGCCTCTACGAGCAGTACTTC. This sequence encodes CASVHPSGQSLYEQYF.

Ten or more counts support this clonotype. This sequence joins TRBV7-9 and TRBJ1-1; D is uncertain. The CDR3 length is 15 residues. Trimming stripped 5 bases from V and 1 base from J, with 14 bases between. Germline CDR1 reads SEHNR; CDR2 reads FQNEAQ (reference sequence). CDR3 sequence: CASSRGEAPNTEAFF. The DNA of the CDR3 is TGTGCCAGCAGCCGAGGTGAGGCGCCGAACACTGAAGCTTTCTTT.

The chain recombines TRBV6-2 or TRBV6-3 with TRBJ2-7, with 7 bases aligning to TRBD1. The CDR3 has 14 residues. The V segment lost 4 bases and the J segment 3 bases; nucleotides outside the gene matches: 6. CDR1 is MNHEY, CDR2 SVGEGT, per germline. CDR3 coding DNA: TGTGCCAGCAGTTCCCGCAGGGGGAGCTACGAGCAGTACTTC. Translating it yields CASSSRRGSYEQYF.

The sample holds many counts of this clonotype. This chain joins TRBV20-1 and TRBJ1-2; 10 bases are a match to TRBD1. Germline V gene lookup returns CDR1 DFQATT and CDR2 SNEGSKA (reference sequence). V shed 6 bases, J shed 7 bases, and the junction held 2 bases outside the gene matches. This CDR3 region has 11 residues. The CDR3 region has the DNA TGCAGTGCGTGGACAGGGGGTGGCTACACCTTC. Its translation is CSAWTGGGYTF.

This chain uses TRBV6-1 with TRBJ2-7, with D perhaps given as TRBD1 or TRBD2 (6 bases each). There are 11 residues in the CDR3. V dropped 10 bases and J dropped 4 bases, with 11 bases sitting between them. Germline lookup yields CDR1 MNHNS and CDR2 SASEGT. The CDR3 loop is CATRGEYEQYF. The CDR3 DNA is TGTGCCACGAGGGGGGAATACGAGCAGTACTTC.

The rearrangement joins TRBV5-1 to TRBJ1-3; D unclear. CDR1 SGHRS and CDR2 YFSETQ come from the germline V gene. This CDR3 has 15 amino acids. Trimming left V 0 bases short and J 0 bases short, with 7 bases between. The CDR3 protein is CASSLGPFSGNTIYF. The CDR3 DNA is TGCGCCAGCAGCTTGGGCCCGTTCTCTGGAAACACCATATATTTT.

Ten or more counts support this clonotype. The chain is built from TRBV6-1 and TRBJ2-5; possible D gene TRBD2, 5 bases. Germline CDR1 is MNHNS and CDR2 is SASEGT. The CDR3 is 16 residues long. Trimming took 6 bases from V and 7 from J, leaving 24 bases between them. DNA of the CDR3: TGTGCCAGCAGCCGGGATCGCGGTGGTGGCAGGCTGACCCAGTACTTC. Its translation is CASSRDRGGGRLTQYF.

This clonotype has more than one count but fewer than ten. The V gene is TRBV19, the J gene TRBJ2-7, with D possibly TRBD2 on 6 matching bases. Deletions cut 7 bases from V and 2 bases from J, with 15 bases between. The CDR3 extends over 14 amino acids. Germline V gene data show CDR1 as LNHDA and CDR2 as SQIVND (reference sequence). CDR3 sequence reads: CASTPRPGAYEQYF. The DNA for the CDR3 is TGTGCCAGTACTCCTAGGCCGGGGGCCTACGAGCAGTACTTC.

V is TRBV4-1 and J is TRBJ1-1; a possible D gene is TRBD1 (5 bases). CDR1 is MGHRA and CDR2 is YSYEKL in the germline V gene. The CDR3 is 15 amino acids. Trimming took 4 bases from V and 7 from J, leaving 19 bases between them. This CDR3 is CASSPVGRRGIEAFF. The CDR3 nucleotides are TGCGCCAGCAGCCCGGTCGGACGGCGGGGGATTGAAGCTTTCTTT.

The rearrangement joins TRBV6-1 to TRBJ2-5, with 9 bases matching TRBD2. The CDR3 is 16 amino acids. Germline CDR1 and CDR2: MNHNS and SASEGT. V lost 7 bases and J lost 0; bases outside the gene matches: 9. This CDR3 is CASNRLAELYQETQYF. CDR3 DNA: TGTGCCAGCAACAGACTAGCGGAGCTGTACCAAGAGACCCAGTACTTC.

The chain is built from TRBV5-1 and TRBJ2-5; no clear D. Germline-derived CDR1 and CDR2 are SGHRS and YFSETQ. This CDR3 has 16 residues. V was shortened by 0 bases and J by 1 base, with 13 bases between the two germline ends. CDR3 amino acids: CASSLGLLRTQETQYF. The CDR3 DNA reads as TGCGCCAGCAGCTTGGGATTGTTAAGGACCCAAGAGACCCAGTACTTC.

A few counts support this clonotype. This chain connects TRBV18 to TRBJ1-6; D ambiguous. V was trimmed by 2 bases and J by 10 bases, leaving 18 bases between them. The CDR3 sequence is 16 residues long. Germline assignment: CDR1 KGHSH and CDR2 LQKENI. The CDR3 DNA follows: TGTGCCAGCTCACCATTTGAGACGGGTCGGCGATCACCCCTCCACTTT. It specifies CASSPFETGRRSPLHF.

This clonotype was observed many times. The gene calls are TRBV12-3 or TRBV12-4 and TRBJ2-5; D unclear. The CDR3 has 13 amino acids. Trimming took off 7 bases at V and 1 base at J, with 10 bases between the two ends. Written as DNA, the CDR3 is TGTGCCAGCACCGCCAGCCTCCAAGAGACCCAGTACTTC. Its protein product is CASTASLQETQYF.

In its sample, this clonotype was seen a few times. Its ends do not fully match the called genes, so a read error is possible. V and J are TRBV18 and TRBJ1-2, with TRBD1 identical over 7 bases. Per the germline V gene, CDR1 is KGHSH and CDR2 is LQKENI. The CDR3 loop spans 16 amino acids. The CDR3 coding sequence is TGTGCCAGCTCACTGGGACAGCTGACAACCAACTGTGGCTACACCTTC. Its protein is CASSLGQLTTNCGYTF.

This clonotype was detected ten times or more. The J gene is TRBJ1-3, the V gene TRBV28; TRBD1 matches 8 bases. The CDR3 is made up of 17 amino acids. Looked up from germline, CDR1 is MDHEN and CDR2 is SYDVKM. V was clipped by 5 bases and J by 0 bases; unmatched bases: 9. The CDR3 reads CASSRPGQGASGNTIYF. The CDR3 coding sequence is TGTGCCAGCAGTCGTCCCGGACAGGGCGCCTCTGGAAACACCATATATTTT.

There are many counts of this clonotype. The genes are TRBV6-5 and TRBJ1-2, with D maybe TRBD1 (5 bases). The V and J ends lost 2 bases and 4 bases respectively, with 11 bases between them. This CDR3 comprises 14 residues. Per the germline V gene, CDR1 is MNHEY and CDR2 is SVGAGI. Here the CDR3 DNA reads TGTGCCAGCAGTTACGCGAGGGGTGGCTATGGCTACACCTTC. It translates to CASSYARGGYGYTF.

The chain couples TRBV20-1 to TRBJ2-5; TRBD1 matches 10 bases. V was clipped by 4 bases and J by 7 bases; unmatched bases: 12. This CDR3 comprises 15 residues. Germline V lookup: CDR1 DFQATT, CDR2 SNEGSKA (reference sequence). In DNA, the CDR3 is TGCAGTGCTAACCGACAGGGGGCTGGGGTAGGGACCCAGTACTTC. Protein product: CSANRQGAGVGTQYF.

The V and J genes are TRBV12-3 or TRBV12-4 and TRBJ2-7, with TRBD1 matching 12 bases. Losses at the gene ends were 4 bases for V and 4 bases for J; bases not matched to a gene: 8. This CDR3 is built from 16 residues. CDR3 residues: CASSSGRDRGRYEQYF. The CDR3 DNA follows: TGTGCCAGCAGTTCAGGCCGGGACAGGGGGCGGTACGAGCAGTACTTC.

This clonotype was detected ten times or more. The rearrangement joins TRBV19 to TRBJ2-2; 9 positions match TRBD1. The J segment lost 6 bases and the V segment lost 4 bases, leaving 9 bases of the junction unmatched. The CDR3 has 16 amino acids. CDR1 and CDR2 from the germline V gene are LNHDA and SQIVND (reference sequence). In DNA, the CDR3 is TGTGCCAGTAGTACGGGACAGGGACGGGGCGCCGGGGAGCTGTTTTTT. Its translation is CASSTGQGRGAGELFF.

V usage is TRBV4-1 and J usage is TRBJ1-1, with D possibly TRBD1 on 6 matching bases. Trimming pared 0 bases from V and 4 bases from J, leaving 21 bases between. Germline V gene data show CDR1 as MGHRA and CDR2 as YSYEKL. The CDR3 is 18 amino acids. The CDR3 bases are TGCGCCAGCAGCCAAGAGGGGGCGGCCCGCTGGACGGGCACTGAAGCTTTCTTT. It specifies CASSQEGAARWTGTEAFF.

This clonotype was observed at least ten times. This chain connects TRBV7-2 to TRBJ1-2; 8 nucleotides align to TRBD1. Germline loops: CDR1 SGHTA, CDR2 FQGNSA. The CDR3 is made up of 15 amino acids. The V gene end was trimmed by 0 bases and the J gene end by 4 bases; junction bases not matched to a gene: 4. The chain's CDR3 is CASSLAPGGGYGYTF. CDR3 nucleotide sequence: TGTGCCAGCAGCTTAGCGCCAGGGGGCGGCTATGGCTACACCTTC.

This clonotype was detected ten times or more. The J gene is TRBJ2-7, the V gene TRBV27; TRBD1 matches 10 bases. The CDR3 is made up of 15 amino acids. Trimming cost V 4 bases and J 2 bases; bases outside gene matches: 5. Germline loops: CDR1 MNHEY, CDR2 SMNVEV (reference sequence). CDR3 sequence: CASSSDRGNPYEQYF. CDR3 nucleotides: TGTGCCAGCAGTTCGGACAGGGGGAATCCCTACGAGCAGTACTTC.

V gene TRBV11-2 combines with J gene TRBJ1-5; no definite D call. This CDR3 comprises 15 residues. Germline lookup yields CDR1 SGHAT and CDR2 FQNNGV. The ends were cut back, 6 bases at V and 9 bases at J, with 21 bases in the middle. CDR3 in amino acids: CASRQGNKREPPQHF. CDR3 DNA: TGTGCCAGCAGACAAGGAAACAAGCGGGAGCCGCCCCAGCATTTT.